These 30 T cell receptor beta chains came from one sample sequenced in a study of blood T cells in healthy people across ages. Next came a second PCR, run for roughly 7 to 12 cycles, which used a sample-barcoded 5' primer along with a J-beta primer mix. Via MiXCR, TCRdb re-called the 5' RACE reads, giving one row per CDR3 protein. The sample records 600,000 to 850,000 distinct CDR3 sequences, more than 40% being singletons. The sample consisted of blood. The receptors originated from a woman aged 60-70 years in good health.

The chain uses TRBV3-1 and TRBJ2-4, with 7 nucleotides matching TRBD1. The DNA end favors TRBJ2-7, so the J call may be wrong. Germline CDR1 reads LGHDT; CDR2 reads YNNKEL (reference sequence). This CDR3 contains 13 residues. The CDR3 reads CASSYGQALEQYF. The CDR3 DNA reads TGTGCCAGCAGTTACGGACAGGCTCTCGAGCAGTACTTC.

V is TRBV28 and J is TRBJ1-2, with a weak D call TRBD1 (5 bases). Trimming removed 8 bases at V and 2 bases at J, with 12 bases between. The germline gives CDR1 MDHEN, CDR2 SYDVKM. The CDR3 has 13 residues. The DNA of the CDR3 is TGTGCCAGCCGCACCAGGGACAACTATGGCTACACCTTC. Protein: CASRTRDNYGYTF.

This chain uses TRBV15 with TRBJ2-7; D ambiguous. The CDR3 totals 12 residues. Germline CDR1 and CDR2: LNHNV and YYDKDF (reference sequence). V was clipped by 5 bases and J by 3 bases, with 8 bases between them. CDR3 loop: CATSVPGYEQYF. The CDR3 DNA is TGTGCCACCAGCGTCCCGGGCTACGAGCAGTACTTC. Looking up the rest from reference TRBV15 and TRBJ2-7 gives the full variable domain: DAMVIQNPRYQVTQFGKPVTLSCSQTLNHNVMYWYQQKSSQAPKLLFHYYDKDFNNEADTPDNFQSRRPNTSFCFLDIRSPGLGDTAMYLCATSVPGYEQYFGPGTRLTVT.

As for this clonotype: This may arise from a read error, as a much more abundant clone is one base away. CDR3 region: CASSRHNEQYF. DNA of the CDR3: TGTGCCAGCAGTCGTCACAATGAGCAGTACTTC. V and J are TRBV27 and TRBJ2-5; D remains ambiguous. The CDR3 has 11 residues. CDR1 is MNHEY and CDR2 is SMNVEV in the germline V gene (reference sequence). Trimming cost V 5 bases and J 11 bases, with 12 bases left between them.

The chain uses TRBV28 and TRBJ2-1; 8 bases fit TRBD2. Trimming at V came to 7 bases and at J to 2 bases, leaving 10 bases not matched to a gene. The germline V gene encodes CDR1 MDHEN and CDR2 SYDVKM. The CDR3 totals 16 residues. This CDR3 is CASIMAAGVPYNEQFF. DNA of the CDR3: TGTGCCAGCATAATGGCAGCGGGAGTGCCCTACAATGAGCAGTTCTTC.

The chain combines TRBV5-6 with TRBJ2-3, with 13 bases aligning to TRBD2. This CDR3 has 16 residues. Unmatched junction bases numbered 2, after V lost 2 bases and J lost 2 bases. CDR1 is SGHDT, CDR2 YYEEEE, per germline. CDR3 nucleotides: TGTGCCAGCAGCTTCGGGACTAGCGGGATCACAGATACGCAGTATTTT. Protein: CASSFGTSGITDTQYF.

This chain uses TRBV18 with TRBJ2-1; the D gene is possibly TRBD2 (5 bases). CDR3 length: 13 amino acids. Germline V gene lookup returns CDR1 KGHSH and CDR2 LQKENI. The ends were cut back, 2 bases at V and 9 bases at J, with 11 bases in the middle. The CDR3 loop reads CASSPGSRGEQFF. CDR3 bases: TGTGCCAGCTCACCAGGGAGCCGGGGTGAGCAGTTCTTC.

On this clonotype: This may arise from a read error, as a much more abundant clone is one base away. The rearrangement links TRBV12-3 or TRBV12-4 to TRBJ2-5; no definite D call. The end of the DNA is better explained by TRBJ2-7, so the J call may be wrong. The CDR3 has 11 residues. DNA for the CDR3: TGTGCCAGCAGTTGGCCCTACGAGCAGTACTTC. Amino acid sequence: CASSWPYEQYF.

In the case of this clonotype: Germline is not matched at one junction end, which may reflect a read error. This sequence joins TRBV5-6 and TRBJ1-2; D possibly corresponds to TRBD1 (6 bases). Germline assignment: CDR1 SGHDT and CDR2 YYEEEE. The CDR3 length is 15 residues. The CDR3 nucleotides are TGTGCCAGCAGCTTGGCCGGGACACCTAACTATGGCTGCACCTTC. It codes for CASSLAGTPNYGCTF.

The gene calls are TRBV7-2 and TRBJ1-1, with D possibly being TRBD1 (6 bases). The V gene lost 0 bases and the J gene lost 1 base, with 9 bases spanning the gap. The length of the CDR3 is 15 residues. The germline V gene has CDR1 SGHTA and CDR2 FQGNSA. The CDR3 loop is CASSLADSWNTEAFF. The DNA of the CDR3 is TGTGCCAGCAGCTTAGCGGACAGCTGGAACACTGAAGCTTTCTTT.

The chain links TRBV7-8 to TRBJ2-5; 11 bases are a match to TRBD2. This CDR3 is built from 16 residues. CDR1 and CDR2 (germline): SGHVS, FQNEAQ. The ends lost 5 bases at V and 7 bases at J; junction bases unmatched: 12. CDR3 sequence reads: CASSHPGLAVKVTQYF. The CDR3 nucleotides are TGTGCCAGCAGCCACCCGGGACTAGCGGTTAAGGTGACCCAGTACTTC.

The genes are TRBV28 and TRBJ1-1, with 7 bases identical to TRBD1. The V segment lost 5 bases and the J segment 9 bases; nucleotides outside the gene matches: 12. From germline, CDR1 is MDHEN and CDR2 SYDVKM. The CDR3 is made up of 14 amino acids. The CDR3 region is CASSPSPGGVKAFF. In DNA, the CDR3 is TGTGCCAGCAGTCCTAGCCCAGGGGGGGTGAAAGCTTTCTTT.

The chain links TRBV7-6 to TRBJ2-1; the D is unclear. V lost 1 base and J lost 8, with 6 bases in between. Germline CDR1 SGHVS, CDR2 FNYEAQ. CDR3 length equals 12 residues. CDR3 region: CASSLDVYEQFF. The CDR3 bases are TGTGCCAGCAGCTTAGATGTCTATGAGCAGTTCTTC.

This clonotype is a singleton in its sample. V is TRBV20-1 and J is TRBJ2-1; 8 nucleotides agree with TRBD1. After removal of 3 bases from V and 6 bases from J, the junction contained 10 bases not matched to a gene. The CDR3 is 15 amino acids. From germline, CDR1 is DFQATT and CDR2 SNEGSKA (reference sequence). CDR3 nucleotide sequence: TGCAGTGCTAGTAGTTCGGCAGGGGGCGTCAATGAGCAGTTCTTC. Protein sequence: CSASSSAGGVNEQFF.

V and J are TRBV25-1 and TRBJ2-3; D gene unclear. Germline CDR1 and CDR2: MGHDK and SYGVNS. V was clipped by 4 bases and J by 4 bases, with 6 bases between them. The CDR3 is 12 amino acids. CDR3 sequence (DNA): TGTGCCAGCAGTGTGTGGGCAGATACGCAGTATTTT. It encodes CASSVWADTQYF.

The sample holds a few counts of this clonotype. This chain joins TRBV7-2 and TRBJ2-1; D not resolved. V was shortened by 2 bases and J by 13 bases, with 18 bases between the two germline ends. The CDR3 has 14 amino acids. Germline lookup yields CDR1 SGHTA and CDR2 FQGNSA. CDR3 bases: TGTGCCAGCAGCTTAACCCCTCAACTACGTCTACAGTTCTTC. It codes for CASSLTPQLRLQFF.

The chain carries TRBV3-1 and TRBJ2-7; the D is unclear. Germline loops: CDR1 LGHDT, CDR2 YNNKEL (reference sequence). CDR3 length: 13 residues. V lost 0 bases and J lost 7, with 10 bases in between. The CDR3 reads CASSQDSIREQYF. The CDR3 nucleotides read TGTGCCAGCAGCCAAGACTCTATCCGGGAGCAGTACTTC.

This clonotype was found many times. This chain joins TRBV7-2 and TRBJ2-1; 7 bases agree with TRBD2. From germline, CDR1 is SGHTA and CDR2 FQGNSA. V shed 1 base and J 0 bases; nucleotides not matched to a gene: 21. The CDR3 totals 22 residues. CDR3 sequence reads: CASSLGPSFSGPPKGSYNEQFF. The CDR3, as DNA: TGTGCCAGCAGCTTAGGGCCCTCGTTTAGCGGGCCCCCAAAAGGCTCCTACAATGAGCAGTTCTTC.

The CDR3 here is CASSLGFAGPGQPQHF. The CDR3 DNA is TGTGCCAGCAGCTTGGGATTTGCAGGACCAGGTCAGCCCCAGCATTTT. This chain uses TRBV5-5 with TRBJ1-5; D gene uncertain. Germline V gives CDR1 SGHKS, CDR2 YYEKEE (reference sequence). This CDR3 comprises 16 residues. The V end was cut by 0 bases, the J end by 6 bases, with 16 bases between.

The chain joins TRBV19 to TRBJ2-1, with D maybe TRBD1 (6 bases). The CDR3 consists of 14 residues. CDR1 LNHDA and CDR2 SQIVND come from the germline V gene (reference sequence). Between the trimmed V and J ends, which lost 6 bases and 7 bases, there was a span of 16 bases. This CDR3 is CASSVTGRWNEQFF. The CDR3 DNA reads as TGTGCCAGTAGCGTGACAGGCCGCTGGAATGAGCAGTTCTTC.

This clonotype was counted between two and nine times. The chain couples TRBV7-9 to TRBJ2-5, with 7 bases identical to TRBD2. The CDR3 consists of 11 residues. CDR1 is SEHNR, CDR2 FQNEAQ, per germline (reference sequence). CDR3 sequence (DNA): TGTACTACGGGGGGATCGGAGACCCAGTACTTC. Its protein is CTTGGSETQYF. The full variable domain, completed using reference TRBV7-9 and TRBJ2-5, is DTGVSQNPRHKITKRGQNVTFRCDPISEHNRLYWYRQTLGQGPEFLTYFQNEAQLEKSRLLSDRFSAERPKGSFSTLEIQRTEQGDSAMYLCTTGGSETQYFGPGTRLLVL.

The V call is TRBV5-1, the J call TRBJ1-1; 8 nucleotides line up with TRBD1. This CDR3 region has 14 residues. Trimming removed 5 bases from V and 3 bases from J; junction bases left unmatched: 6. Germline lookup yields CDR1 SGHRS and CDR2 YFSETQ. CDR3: CASRDLQGDTEAFF. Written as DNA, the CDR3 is TGCGCCAGCAGAGACCTACAGGGGGACACTGAAGCTTTCTTT.

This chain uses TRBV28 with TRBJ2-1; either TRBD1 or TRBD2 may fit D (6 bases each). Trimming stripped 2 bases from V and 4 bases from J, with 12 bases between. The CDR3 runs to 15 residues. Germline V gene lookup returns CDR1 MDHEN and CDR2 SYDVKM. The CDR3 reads CASSLRRGRYNEQFF. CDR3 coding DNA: TGTGCCAGCAGTTTACGGAGGGGGAGGTACAATGAGCAGTTCTTC.

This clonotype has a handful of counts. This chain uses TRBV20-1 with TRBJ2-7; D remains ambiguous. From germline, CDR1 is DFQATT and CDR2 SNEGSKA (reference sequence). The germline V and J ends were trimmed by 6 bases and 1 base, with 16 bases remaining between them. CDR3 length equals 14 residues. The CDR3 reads CSAAPVSGSYEQYF. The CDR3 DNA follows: TGCAGTGCAGCTCCCGTCAGTGGGTCCTACGAGCAGTACTTC.

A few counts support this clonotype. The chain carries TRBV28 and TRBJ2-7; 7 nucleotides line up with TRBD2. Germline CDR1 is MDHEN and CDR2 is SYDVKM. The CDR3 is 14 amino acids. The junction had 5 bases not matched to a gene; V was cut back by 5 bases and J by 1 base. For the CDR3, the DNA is TGTGCCAGCAGTGGTCTAGCGGAGTCCTACGAGCAGTACTTC. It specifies CASSGLAESYEQYF.

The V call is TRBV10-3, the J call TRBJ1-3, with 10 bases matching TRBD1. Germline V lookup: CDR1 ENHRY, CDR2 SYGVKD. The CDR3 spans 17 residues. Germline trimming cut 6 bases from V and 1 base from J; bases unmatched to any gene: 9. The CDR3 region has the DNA TGTGCCATCAGGGATCAGACAGGGGGCATGTCTGGAAACACCATATATTTT. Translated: CAIRDQTGGMSGNTIYF.

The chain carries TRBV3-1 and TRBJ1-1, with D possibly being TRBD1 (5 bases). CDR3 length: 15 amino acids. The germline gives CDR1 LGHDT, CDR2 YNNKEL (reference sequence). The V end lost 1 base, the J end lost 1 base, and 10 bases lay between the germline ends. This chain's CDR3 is CASSQVLTANTEAFF. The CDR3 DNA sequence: TGTGCCAGCAGCCAAGTCCTGACAGCGAACACTGAAGCTTTCTTT. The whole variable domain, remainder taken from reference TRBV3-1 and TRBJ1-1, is DTAVSQTPKYLVTQMGNDKSIKCEQNLGHDTMYWYKQDSKKFLKIMFSYNNKELIINETVPNRFSPKSPDKAHLNLHINSLELGDSAVYFCASSQVLTANTEAFFGQGTRLTVV.

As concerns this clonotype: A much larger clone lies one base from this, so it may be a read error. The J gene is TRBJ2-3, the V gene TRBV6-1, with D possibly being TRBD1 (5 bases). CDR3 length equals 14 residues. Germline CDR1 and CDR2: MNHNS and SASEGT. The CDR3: CASSDRVGTDAQYF. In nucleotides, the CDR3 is TGTGCCAGCAGTGACAGGGTAGGCACAGATGCGCAGTATTTT.

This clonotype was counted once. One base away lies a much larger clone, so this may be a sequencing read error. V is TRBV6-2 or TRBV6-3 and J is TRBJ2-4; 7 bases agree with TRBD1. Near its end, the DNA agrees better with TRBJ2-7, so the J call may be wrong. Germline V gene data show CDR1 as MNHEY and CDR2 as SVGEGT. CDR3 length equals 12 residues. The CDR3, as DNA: TGTGCCAGCTGTGACAGGGCTTGCGAGCAGTACTTC. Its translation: CASCDRACEQYF.

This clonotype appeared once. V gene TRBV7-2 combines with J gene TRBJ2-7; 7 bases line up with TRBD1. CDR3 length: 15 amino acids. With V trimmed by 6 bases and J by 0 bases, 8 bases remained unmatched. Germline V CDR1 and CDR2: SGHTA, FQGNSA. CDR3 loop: CASSLRDRHSYEQYF. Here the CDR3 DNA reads TGTGCCAGCAGTCTCCGGGACAGACACTCCTACGAGCAGTACTTC.